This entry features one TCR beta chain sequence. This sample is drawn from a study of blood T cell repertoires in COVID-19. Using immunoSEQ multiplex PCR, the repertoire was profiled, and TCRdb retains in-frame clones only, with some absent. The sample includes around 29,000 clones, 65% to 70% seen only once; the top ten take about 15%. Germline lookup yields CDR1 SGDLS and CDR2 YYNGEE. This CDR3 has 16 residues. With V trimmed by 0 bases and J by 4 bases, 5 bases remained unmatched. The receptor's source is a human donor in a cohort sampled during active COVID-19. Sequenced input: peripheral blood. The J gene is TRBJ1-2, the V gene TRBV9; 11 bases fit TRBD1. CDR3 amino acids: CASSVGPGQGGYGYTF. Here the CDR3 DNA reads TGTGCCAGCAGCGTAGGGCCGGGACAGGGGGGCTATGGCTACACCTTC.